What follows are 17 T cell receptor beta chains derived from one specimen sequenced in a study of T cell responses to AZD1222 COVID-19 vaccine. Sequencing was performed with immunoSEQ multiplex PCR; in TCRdb, only in-frame clones are kept and a portion is missing. Of around 84,000 clones in the sample, 86% were seen once. This material consisted of peripheral blood, taken on day 0 of AZD1222 vaccination. The receptors originated from an adult in good health.

This clone was seen once. The J gene is TRBJ2-7, the V gene TRBV20-1; D unclear. The CDR3 is made up of 11 amino acids. CDR1 and CDR2 (germline): DFQATT, SNEGSKA (reference sequence). V lost 6 bases to trimming and J lost 4 bases, with 10 bases between them. The CDR3 reads CSAKRVYEQYF. The CDR3, as DNA: TGCAGTGCCAAAAGGGTGTACGAGCAGTACTTC.

V and J are TRBV6-5 and TRBJ1-3; 11 bases fit TRBD1. CDR1 is MNHEY, CDR2 SVGAGI, per germline. The CDR3 runs to 13 residues. V trimming: 6 bases; J trimming: 7 bases; junction bases outside the gene matches: 2. Here the CDR3 DNA reads TGTGCCAGCAGGGACAGGGGGCTGAACACCATATATTTT. It is translated as CASRDRGLNTIYF.

The rearrangement uses TRBV4-1 and TRBJ2-3; 9 positions agree with TRBD2. This CDR3 has 15 amino acids. Germline CDR1 is MGHRA and CDR2 is YSYEKL. V lost 5 bases to trimming and J lost 2 bases; unmatched junction nucleotides: 5. Here the CDR3 reads CASSYQRGATDTQYF. CDR3 sequence (DNA): TGCGCCAGCAGCTACCAGCGGGGGGCCACAGATACGCAGTATTTT.

J is TRBJ1-2 and V is TRBV10-3; unclear D gene. V lost 0 bases and J 2 bases, leaving 13 bases between the germline ends. Germline V gives CDR1 ENHRY, CDR2 SYGVKD. The CDR3 is 16 amino acids. DNA of the CDR3: TGTGCCATCAGTGAGTCGAGTTTCCGGGGAAACTATGGCTACACCTTC. It translates to CAISESSFRGNYGYTF.

The chain joins TRBV30 to TRBJ2-1; TRBD2 agrees at 8 bases. CDR1 is GTSNPN and CDR2 is SVGIG in the germline V gene (reference sequence). This CDR3 spans 12 amino acids. After removal of 3 bases from V and 7 bases from J, the junction contained 2 bases not matched to a gene. Written as DNA, the CDR3 is TGTGCCTGGAGGGGCGGGAGGAATGAGCAGTTCTTC. This translates into CAWRGGRNEQFF.

This chain uses TRBV7-2 with TRBJ1-1; no definite D call. V lost 4 bases and J lost 5, with 8 bases in between. The CDR3 has 12 residues. Looked up from germline, CDR1 is SGHTA and CDR2 is FQGNSA. DNA for the CDR3: TGTGCCAGCAGCTCCACCGGGACTGAAGCTTTCTTT. Protein: CASSSTGTEAFF.

V usage is TRBV6-5 and J usage is TRBJ2-7; the match to TRBD1 covers 8 bases. The CDR3 is 12 residues long. Germline CDR1 MNHEY, CDR2 SVGAGI. J lost 3 bases, V lost 10 bases, and 5 bases had no gene match. CDR3 DNA sequence: TGTGCCACCCTGACAGGGGTCTACGAGCAGTACTTC. It is translated as CATLTGVYEQYF.

A single count supports this clone. This sequence joins TRBV4-2 and TRBJ2-1; 7 bases are a match to TRBD1. CDR1 and CDR2 from the germline V gene are LGHNA and YNFKEQ. With 4 bases clipped from V and 9 bases from J, the junction kept 15 bases outside the gene matches. This CDR3 region has 16 residues. CDR3 nucleotide sequence: TGTGCCAGCAGCCCAGGGGGTTGGGCTACCCGGGGTGAGCAGTTCTTC. Translating gives CASSPGGWATRGEQFF.

V usage is TRBV19 and J usage is TRBJ2-1, with D unresolved. Trimming removed 4 bases at V and 5 bases at J, with 12 bases between. Germline CDR1 reads LNHDA; CDR2 reads SQIVND (reference sequence). The CDR3 has 14 amino acids. CDR3 sequence: CASSSLSYHNEQFF. The CDR3 DNA sequence: TGTGCCAGTAGTAGTTTGTCCTACCACAATGAGCAGTTCTTC.

This clone appeared a few times. This chain links TRBV7-3 with TRBJ2-7; TRBD1 matches 7 bases. The CDR3 has 13 residues. The V segment lost 4 bases and the J segment 9 bases; nucleotides outside the gene matches: 9. Germline-derived CDR1 and CDR2 are SGHTA and FQGTGA. This CDR3 reads CASSSSPQGWQYF. CDR3 coding DNA: TGTGCCAGCAGCTCCAGCCCACAGGGGTGGCAGTACTTC.

In its sample, this clone was seen many times. The gene calls are TRBV7-8 and TRBJ1-4; D is uncertain. Germline V lookup: CDR1 SGHVS, CDR2 FQNEAQ. The V and J ends lost 0 bases and 2 bases respectively, with 4 bases between them. The CDR3 sequence is 14 residues long. The CDR3 sequence: CASSLASTNEKLFF. CDR3 DNA sequence: TGTGCCAGCAGCTTAGCCTCTACTAATGAAAAACTGTTTTTT.

This clone was recorded only once. V gene TRBV21-1 combines with J gene TRBJ2-7; the table calls TRBD1, which could not be checked here. TRBV21-1 is marked as a pseudogene. This CDR3 spans 12 amino acids. This CDR3 reads CASSKGQGPSHF. Written as DNA, the CDR3 is TGTGCCAGCAGCAAGGGACAGGGACCCTCTCACTTC.

V is TRBV5-1 and J is TRBJ1-4; perhaps TRBD1 as D (5 bases). CDR1 is SGHRS, CDR2 YFSETQ, per germline. This CDR3 comprises 15 residues. Deletions cut 4 bases from V and 7 bases from J, with 17 bases between. In nucleotides, the CDR3 is TGCGCCAGCAGCGACCCCCAGGGTAGCGTTGAAAAACTGTTTTTT. Translation gives CASSDPQGSVEKLFF.

The rearrangement joins TRBV5-1 to TRBJ2-7; unclear D gene. The CDR3 spans 14 residues. CDR1 SGHRS and CDR2 YFSETQ come from the germline V gene. Trimming cost V 4 bases and J 0 bases, with 11 bases left between them. CDR3 amino acids: CASSMDASSYEQYF. In DNA form, the CDR3 reads TGCGCCAGCAGCATGGACGCAAGCTCCTACGAGCAGTACTTC.

V is TRBV5-4 and J is TRBJ2-5; D is ambiguous. Germline assignment: CDR1 SGHNT and CDR2 YYREEE (reference sequence). This CDR3 contains 14 residues. V was pared by 4 bases and J by 1 base, with 11 bases between. The CDR3 DNA sequence: TGTGCCAGCAGCCCCGGCGGCGGCCAAGAGACCCAGTACTTC. Residues: CASSPGGGQETQYF.

The chain recombines TRBV9 with TRBJ2-5, with TRBD1 matching over 11 bases. The germline CDR1 and CDR2 sequences are SGDLS and YYNGEE. V was clipped by 3 bases and J by 4 bases; unmatched bases: 5. The CDR3 covers 15 residues. The CDR3 coding sequence is TGTGCCAGCAGCGGAGGACAGGGGGCCGGAGAGACCCAGTACTTC. Residues: CASSGGQGAGETQYF.

The chain combines TRBV7-8 with TRBJ2-1; 10 nucleotides match TRBD2. Germline lookup yields CDR1 SGHVS and CDR2 FQNEAQ. After removal of 2 bases from V and 9 bases from J, the junction contained 7 bases not matched to a gene. This CDR3 comprises 15 residues. The CDR3 nucleotides are TGTGCCAGCAGCTTAAGTCCTAGCGGGAGAGCTGAGCAGTTCTTC. It specifies CASSLSPSGRAEQFF. The full variable domain, completed using reference TRBV7-8 and TRBJ2-1, is GAGVSQSPRYKVAKRGQDVALRCDPISGHVSLFWYQQALGQGPEFLTYFQNEAQLDKSGLPSDRFFAERPEGSVSTLKIQRTQQEDSAVYLCASSLSPSGRAEQFFGPGTRLTVL.